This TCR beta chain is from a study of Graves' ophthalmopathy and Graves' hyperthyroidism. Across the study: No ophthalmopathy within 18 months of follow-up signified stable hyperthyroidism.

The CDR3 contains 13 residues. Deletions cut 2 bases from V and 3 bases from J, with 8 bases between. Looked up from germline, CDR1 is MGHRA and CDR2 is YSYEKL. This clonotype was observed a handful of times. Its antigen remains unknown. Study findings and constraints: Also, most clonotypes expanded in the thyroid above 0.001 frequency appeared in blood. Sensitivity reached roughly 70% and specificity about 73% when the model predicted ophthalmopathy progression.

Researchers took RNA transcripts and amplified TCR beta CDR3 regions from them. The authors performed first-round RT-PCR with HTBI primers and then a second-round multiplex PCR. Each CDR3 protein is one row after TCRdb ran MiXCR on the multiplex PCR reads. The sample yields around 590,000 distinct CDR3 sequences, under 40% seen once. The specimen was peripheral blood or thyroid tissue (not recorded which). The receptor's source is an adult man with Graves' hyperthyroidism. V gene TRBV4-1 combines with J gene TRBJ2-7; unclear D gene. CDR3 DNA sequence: TGCGCCAGCAGCCAAAAGACAAGCTACGAGCAGTACTTC. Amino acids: CASSQKTSYEQYF.